These T cell receptor beta chains were read from a single sample in a study of blood T cell repertoires in COVID-19. Only in-frame clones appear in the TCRdb table, and some are missing; sequencing was by immunoSEQ multiplex PCR. The sample contains under 85,000 clones, 80% to 90% of which appear only once. Sequencing was performed on peripheral blood. All receptors derive from a man older than 75 with acute or convalescent COVID-19. Both conserved end residues are part of each CDR3. Fields, in order: D gene, clone size, V gene, J gene, CDR3 protein, CDR3 DNA. D genes are given only for firm matches. Rows may omit the clone size; those that give it use once, few, many or a size class.

D gene: TRBD1
clone size: -
V gene: TRBV7-9
J gene: TRBJ1-1
CDR3 protein: CASSPRGTDEAFF
CDR3 DNA: TGTGCCAGCAGCCCCAGGGGGACCGATGAAGCTTTCTTT

D gene: -
clone size: -
V gene: TRBV4-3
J gene: TRBJ2-7
CDR3 protein: CASSQILTRSYEQYF
CDR3 DNA: TGCGCCAGCAGCCAGATCCTGACAAGATCCTACGAGCAGTACTTC

D gene: -
clone size: -
V gene: TRBV15
J gene: TRBJ1-2
CDR3 protein: CATSRAVGTSIYGYTF
CDR3 DNA: TGTGCCACCAGCAGGGCTGTCGGGACATCTATCTATGGCTACACCTTC

D gene: TRBD2
clone size: -
V gene: TRBV7-2
J gene: TRBJ2-5
CDR3 protein: CASSLEAGGRETQYF
CDR3 DNA: TGTGCCAGCAGCTTGGAGGCGGGGGGGCGAGAGACCCAGTACTTC

D gene: -
clone size: few
V gene: TRBV4-1
J gene: TRBJ1-2
CDR3 protein: CASSQGQIYGYTF
CDR3 DNA: TGCGCCAGCAGCCAAGGACAGATCTATGGCTACACCTTC

D gene: TRBD1
clone size: -
V gene: TRBV9
J gene: TRBJ2-1
CDR3 protein: CASSVTGTVSYNEQFF
CDR3 DNA: TGTGCCAGCAGCGTTACCGGGACAGTGTCCTACAATGAGCAGTTCTTC

D gene: TRBD2
clone size: -
V gene: TRBV2
J gene: TRBJ2-2
CDR3 protein: CASSGPAGGRRTGELFF
CDR3 DNA: TGTGCCAGCAGTGGGCCAGCGGGGGGCCGCCGCACCGGGGAGCTGTTTTTT

D gene: -
clone size: -
V gene: TRBV2
J gene: TRBJ2-7
CDR3 protein: CASSDALGYEQYF
CDR3 DNA: TGTGCCAGCAGTGATGCCCTCGGCTACGAGCAGTACTTC

D gene: -
clone size: -
V gene: TRBV19
J gene: TRBJ1-2
CDR3 protein: CASSISGGPANYGYTF
CDR3 DNA: TGTGCCAGTAGTATAAGCGGAGGCCCAGCTAACTATGGCTACACCTTC

D gene: TRBD1
clone size: -
V gene: TRBV28
J gene: TRBJ1-6
CDR3 protein: CASSPGQYNSPLHF
CDR3 DNA: TGTGCCAGCAGCCCGGGACAGTATAATTCACCCCTCCACTTT

D gene: -
clone size: -
V gene: TRBV14
J gene: TRBJ1-1
CDR3 protein: CASSQNRDTEAFF
CDR3 DNA: TGTGCCAGCAGCCAAAACAGGGACACTGAAGCTTTCTTT

D gene: -
clone size: -
V gene: TRBV2
J gene: TRBJ1-2
CDR3 protein: CASSEGRDVDYGYTF
CDR3 DNA: TGTGCCAGCAGTGAAGGCAGGGATGTTGACTATGGCTACACCTTC

D gene: -
clone size: -
V gene: TRBV18
J gene: TRBJ1-5
CDR3 protein: CASSPFPRAGNNQPQHF
CDR3 DNA: TGTGCCAGCTCACCATTCCCCCGTGCAGGGAACAATCAGCCCCAGCATTTT

D gene: -
clone size: -
V gene: TRBV7-9
J gene: TRBJ2-7
CDR3 protein: CASSLALAGYEQYF
CDR3 DNA: TGTGCCAGCAGCTTAGCTCTGGCGGGCTACGAGCAGTACTTC

D gene: TRBD1
clone size: -
V gene: TRBV18
J gene: TRBJ1-5
CDR3 protein: CATQQGADQPQHF
CDR3 DNA: TGTGCCACTCAGCAGGGGGCAGATCAGCCCCAGCATTTT

D gene: TRBD1
clone size: -
V gene: TRBV4-2
J gene: TRBJ1-2
CDR3 protein: CASSHSDRGRYGYTF
CDR3 DNA: TGTGCCAGCAGCCATTCGGACAGGGGGAGGTATGGCTACACCTTC

D gene: -
clone size: few
V gene: TRBV24-1
J gene: TRBJ1-5
CDR3 protein: CATSDNTGPQHF
CDR3 DNA: TGTGCCACCAGTGATAATACAGGACCCCAGCATTTT

D gene: TRBD1
clone size: -
V gene: TRBV5-4
J gene: TRBJ1-1
CDR3 protein: CASSFNRGRNTEAFF
CDR3 DNA: TGTGCCAGCAGCTTCAACAGGGGCCGGAACACTGAAGCTTTCTTT

D gene: TRBD2
clone size: -
V gene: TRBV7-3
J gene: TRBJ2-7
CDR3 protein: CASSVSGRAREQYF
CDR3 DNA: TGTGCCAGCAGCGTTAGCGGGAGGGCCAGGGAGCAGTACTTC

D gene: TRBD1
clone size: -
V gene: TRBV5-1
J gene: TRBJ2-7
CDR3 protein: CASSFTGTGFNEQYF
CDR3 DNA: TGCGCCAGCAGCTTCACCGGGACAGGGTTTAACGAGCAGTACTTC

D gene: TRBD1
clone size: -
V gene: TRBV5-5
J gene: TRBJ1-1
CDR3 protein: CASSPQGPNTEAFF
CDR3 DNA: TGTGCCAGCAGCCCACAGGGGCCGAACACTGAAGCTTTCTTT

D gene: TRBD1
clone size: -
V gene: TRBV30
J gene: TRBJ1-1
CDR3 protein: CAWSRDRGGTEAFF
CDR3 DNA: TGTGCCTGGAGTCGGGACAGGGGGGGCACTGAAGCTTTCTTT

D gene: -
clone size: -
V gene: TRBV5-4
J gene: TRBJ2-1
CDR3 protein: CASSLQTFEINEQFF
CDR3 DNA: TGTGCCAGCAGCTTACAGACATTTGAGATTAATGAGCAGTTCTTC

D gene: TRBD2
clone size: -
V gene: TRBV9
J gene: TRBJ2-3
CDR3 protein: CASSEREGGDTQYF
CDR3 DNA: TGTGCCAGCAGCGAGCGGGAGGGAGGAGATACGCAGTATTTT

D gene: TRBD1
clone size: -
V gene: TRBV2
J gene: TRBJ2-1
CDR3 protein: CASTWTGSYNEQFF
CDR3 DNA: TGTGCCAGCACTTGGACAGGATCCTACAATGAGCAGTTCTTC

D gene: -
clone size: -
V gene: TRBV6-5
J gene: TRBJ2-1
CDR3 protein: CASRHRESYNEQFF
CDR3 DNA: TGTGCCAGCAGACACCGGGAGTCCTACAATGAGCAGTTCTTC

D gene: TRBD2
clone size: -
V gene: TRBV6-5
J gene: TRBJ2-1
CDR3 protein: CASSRLAGGLDEQFF
CDR3 DNA: TGTGCCAGCAGTCGACTAGCGGGAGGGCTCGATGAGCAGTTCTTC